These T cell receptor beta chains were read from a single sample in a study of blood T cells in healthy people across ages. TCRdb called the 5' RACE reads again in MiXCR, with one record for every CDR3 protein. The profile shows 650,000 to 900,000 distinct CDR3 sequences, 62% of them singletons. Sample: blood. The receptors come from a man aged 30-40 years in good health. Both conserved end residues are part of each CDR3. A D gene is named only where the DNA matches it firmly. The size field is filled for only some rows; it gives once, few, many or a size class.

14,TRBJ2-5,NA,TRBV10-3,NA,CAISPDREVETQYF,TGTGCCATCAGTCCCGACAGGGAGGTTGAGACCCAGTACTTC
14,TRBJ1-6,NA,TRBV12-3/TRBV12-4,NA,CASSFGRANSPLHF,TGTGCCAGCAGTTTCGGCAGGGCTAATTCACCCCTCCACTTT
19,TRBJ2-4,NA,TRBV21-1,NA,CASSRYQDRGLVCKNIQYF,TGTGCCAGCAGCAGATACCAGGACAGGGGGCTCGTTTGCAAAAACATTCAGTACTTC
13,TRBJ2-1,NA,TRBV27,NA,CASSFGGYNEQFF,TGTGCCAGTAGTTTTGGGGGATACAATGAGCAGTTCTTC
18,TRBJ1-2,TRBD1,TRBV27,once,CASSSSTFNPGQGDGYTF,TGTGCCAGCAGTTCGAGCACCTTTAACCCGGGACAGGGGGATGGCTACACCTTC
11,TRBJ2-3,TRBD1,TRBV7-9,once,CASGLKDREYF,TGTGCCAGCGGCTTAAAGGACAGGGAGTATTTT
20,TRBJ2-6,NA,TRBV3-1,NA,CASSQAQGGGPSSGANVLTF,TGTGCCAGCAGCCAAGCTCAGGGAGGGGGCCCTAGCTCTGGGGCCAACGTCCTGACTTTC
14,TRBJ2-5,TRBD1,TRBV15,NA,CATSRADHRGTQYF,TGTGCCACCAGCAGAGCGGATCACAGGGGGACCCAGTACTTC
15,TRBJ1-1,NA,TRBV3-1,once,CASSPRVFGYTEAFF,TGTGCCAGCAGCCCGCGGGTCTTCGGATACACTGAAGCTTTCTTT
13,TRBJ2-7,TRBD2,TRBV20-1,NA,CSAPGLAGGEQYF,TGCAGTGCTCCGGGACTAGCGGGAGGCGAGCAGTACTTC
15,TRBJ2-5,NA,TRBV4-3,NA,CASSQGIPYQETQYF,TGCGCCAGCAGCCAAGGGATTCCGTACCAAGAGACCCAGTACTTC
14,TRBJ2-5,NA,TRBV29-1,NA,CSVGAIADQETQYF,TGCAGCGTTGGCGCGATAGCGGACCAAGAGACCCAGTACTTC
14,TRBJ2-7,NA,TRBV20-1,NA,CSARDGSRSYEQYF,TGCAGTGCTAGAGACGGGTCCCGCTCCTACGAGCAGTACTTC
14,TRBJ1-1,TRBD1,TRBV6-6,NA,CASSYPGGNTEAFF,TGTGCCAGCAGTTATCCAGGGGGCAATACTGAAGCTTTCTTT
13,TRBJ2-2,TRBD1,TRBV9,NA,CASSVRGPGELFF,TGTGCCAGCAGCGTAAGGGGGCCCGGGGAGCTGTTTTTT
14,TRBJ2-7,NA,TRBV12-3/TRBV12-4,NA,CASSLETYSYEQYF,TGTGCCAGCAGCTTAGAGACTTACTCCTACGAGCAGTACTTC
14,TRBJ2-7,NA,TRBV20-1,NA,CSTMRTWDTYEQYF,TGCAGTACGATGCGGACCTGGGACACCTACGAGCAGTACTTC
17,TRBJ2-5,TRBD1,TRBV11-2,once,CASSLGGGQGFSETQYF,TGTGCCAGCAGCTTAGGAGGCGGACAGGGGTTTTCAGAGACCCAGTACTTC
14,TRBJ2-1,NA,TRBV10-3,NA,CAITETSTYNEQFF,TGTGCCATCACCGAGACATCCACCTACAATGAGCAGTTCTTC
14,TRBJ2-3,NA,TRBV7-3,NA,CASSALGGADTQYF,TGTGCCAGCAGCGCACTAGGAGGGGCAGATACGCAGTATTTT
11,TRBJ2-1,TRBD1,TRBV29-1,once,CSKTGGNKQFF,TGCAGCAAAACAGGGGGAAATAAGCAGTTCTTC
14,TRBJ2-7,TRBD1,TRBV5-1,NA,CASSLAYRGNEQYF,TGCGCCAGCAGCTTGGCCTACAGGGGGAACGAGCAGTACTTC
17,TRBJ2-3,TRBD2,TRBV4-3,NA,CASSQDHPSGGSDTQYF,TGCGCCAGCAGCCAAGATCACCCTAGCGGGGGGTCAGATACGCAGTATTTT
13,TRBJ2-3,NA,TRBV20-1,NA,CSAPGSPESTQYF,TGCAGTGCTCCAGGATCCCCGGAGAGTACGCAGTATTTT
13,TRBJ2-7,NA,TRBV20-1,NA,CSAPPHRAYEQYF,TGCAGTGCTCCTCCCCACAGGGCCTACGAGCAGTACTTC
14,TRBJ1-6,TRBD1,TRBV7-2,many,CASSRTGDNSPLHF,TGTGCCAGCAGTCGGACAGGGGACAATTCACCCCTCCACTTT
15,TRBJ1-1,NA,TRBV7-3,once,CASSPSTNRAVEAFF,TGTGCCAGCAGCCCGTCCACTAACAGGGCCGTCGAAGCTTTCTTT
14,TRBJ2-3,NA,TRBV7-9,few,CASSLDVSTDTQYF,TGTGCCAGCAGCTTAGACGTTTCCACAGATACGCAGTATTTT
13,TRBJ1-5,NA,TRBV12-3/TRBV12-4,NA,CASSLGYSQPQHF,TGTGCCAGCAGTTTAGGCTACAGCCAGCCCCAGCATTTT
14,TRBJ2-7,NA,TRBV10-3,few,CAINGGGHPGEQYF,TGTGCCATCAACGGAGGGGGCCACCCAGGGGAGCAGTACTTC
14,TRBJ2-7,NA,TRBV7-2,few,CASSSSGQSYEQYF,TGTGCCAGCAGCTCCTCTGGGCAGTCCTACGAGCAGTACTTC
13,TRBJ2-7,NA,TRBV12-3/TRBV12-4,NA,CASSLPPPYEQYF,TGTGCCAGCAGTCTCCCCCCACCCTACGAGCAGTACTTC
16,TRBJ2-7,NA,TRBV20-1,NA,CSAGKNLRTATYEQYF,TGCAGTGCTGGGAAGAACCTGAGGACTGCCACCTACGAGCAGTACTTC
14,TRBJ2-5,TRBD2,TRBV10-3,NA,CASQSGGQEMAQYF,TGTGCCTCCCAGAGCGGGGGACAAGAGATGGCCCAGTACTTC
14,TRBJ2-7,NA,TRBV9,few,CASSPQEAAYEQYF,TGTGCCAGCAGCCCTCAAGAGGCAGCCTACGAGCAGTACTTC
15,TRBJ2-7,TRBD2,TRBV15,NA,CATSLNSGGSYEQYF,TGTGCCACCAGCCTAAATAGCGGGGGGTCCTACGAGCAGTACTTC
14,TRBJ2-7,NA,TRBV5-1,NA,CASSAHMGAYEQYF,TGCGCCAGCAGCGCGCACATGGGCGCCTACGAGCAGTACTTC
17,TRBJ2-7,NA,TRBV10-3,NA,CAISESTDGDAAYEQYF,TGTGCCATCAGTGAGTCGACGGATGGGGACGCAGCCTACGAGCAGTACTTC
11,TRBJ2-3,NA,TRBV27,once,CGAGRTDTQYF,TGTGGGGCAGGGAGAACAGATACGCAGTATTTT
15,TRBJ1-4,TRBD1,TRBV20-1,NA,CSARDWTGGGEKLFF,TGCAGTGCTAGAGACTGGACAGGGGGCGGTGAAAAACTGTTTTTT
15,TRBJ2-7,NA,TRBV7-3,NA,CASSLDVSSYNEQYF,TGTGCCAGCAGCTTGGACGTTAGCTCCTACAATGAGCAGTACTTC
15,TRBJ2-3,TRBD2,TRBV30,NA,CAWRLAGEGTDTQYF,TGTGCCTGGAGGTTAGCGGGGGAAGGCACAGATACGCAGTATTTT
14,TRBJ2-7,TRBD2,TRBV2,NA,CASSLGTSGSEQYF,TGTGCCAGCAGCCTCGGGACTAGCGGGAGTGAGCAGTACTTC
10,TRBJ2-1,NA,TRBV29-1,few,CSVVWHEQFF,TGCAGCGTTGTATGGCACGAGCAGTTCTTC
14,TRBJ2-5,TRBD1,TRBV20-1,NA,CSALTGQGMRTQYF,TGCAGTGCCCTAACCGGACAGGGTATGAGGACCCAGTACTTC
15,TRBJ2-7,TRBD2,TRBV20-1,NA,CSARDQLAGSYEQYF,TGCAGTGCTAGAGACCAACTAGCGGGGTCCTACGAGCAGTACTTC
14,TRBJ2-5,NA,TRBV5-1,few,CASSPSGSRQTQYF,TGCGCCAGCAGCCCCTCCGGCAGTAGGCAGACCCAGTACTTC
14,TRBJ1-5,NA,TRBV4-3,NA,CASSQDLGSQPQHF,TGCGCCAGCAGCCAAGATCTAGGGAGTCAGCCCCAGCATTTT
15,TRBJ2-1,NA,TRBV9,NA,CASSVETGKGYAQFF,TGTGCCAGCAGCGTAGAAACAGGGAAGGGCTATGCCCAGTTCTTC
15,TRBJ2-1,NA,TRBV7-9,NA,CASSLKTGVNNEQFF,TGTGCCAGCAGCTTAAAGACGGGAGTCAACAATGAGCAGTTCTTC
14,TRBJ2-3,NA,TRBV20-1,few,CSARVAVATDTQYF,TGCAGTGCTAGAGTAGCTGTGGCCACAGATACGCAGTATTTT
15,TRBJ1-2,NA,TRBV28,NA,CASSSPDRTWYGYTF,TGTGCCAGCAGTTCGCCCGACAGGACTTGGTATGGCTACACCTTC
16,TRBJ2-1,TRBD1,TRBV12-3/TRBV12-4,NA,CASSLPGQGRIDEQFF,TGTGCCAGCAGTCTCCCGGGACAGGGCCGGATTGATGAGCAGTTCTTC
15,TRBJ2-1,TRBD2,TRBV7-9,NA,CASSGRGITGNEQFF,TGTGCCAGCAGTGGGAGGGGCATAACGGGCAATGAGCAGTTCTTC
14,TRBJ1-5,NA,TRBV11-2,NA,CASSLTGYYQPQHF,TGTGCCAGCAGCTTAACAGGGTACTATCAGCCCCAGCATTTT